This is a list of T cell receptor beta chains from one sample in a study of regulatory T cells in long-lasting Graves disease. From the multiplex PCR reads, TCRdb called clonotypes with MiXCR, one entry per CDR3 protein. The profile shows 500,000 to 800,000 distinct CDR3 sequences, about 32% of them singletons. Sequenced here: peripheral blood mononuclear cells (PBMCs), sampled when the disease was refractory, from a patient treated with antithyroid drugs. Receptors originate from a female donor with Graves disease. CDR3s include the opening cysteine and the closing phenylalanine or tryptophan. The D gene is left open where the match is weak. Clone size is shown for a subset of rows, as once, few, many or a class of expanded clone.

cdr3_length d_call j_call v_call clone_size cdr3_aa cdr3_nt
14 . TRBJ1-5 TRBV6-1 few CASSTQAGNQPQHF TGTGCCAGCAGCACCCAGGCGGGAAATCAGCCCCAGCATTTT
16 . TRBJ2-3 TRBV20-1 . CSAPDVTPPLTDTQYF TGCAGTGCCCCAGACGTGACACCTCCGCTCACAGATACGCAGTATTTT
17 . TRBJ1-2 TRBV27 few CASSLIPSPGVLYGYTF TGTGCCAGCAGTTTAATCCCTAGCCCGGGGGTACTCTATGGCTACACCTTC
12 . TRBJ1-1 TRBV20-1 few CSASPGKNEAFF TGCAGTGCTAGTCCGGGAAAGAATGAAGCTTTCTTT
17 TRBD1 TRBJ1-6 TRBV10-3 few CAISFAGQGTANSPLHF TGTGCCATCTCATTTGCTGGACAGGGCACTGCAAATTCACCCCTCCACTTT
13 TRBD2 TRBJ2-1 TRBV24-1 . CATAGLALGEQFF TGTGCCACCGCGGGACTAGCACTCGGTGAGCAGTTCTTC
12 . TRBJ2-5 TRBV7-6 few CASSLFRGEAPF TGTGCCAGCAGCTTATTTCGGGGAGAGGCGCCGTTC
14 . TRBJ1-6 TRBV12-3/TRBV12-4 many CASSLGRGESPLHF TGTGCCAGCAGTTTAGGCCGGGGGGAATCACCCCTCCACTTT
19 TRBD1 TRBJ2-5 TRBV7-9 once CASSSNRHTTRTGKETQYF TGTGCCAGCAGCTCTAACCGACACACCACCCGGACAGGGAAAGAGACCCAGTACTTC
17 TRBD1 TRBJ1-2 TRBV5-1 . CASSLEARGTPNYGYTF TGCGCCAGCAGCTTGGAGGCCAGGGGGACTCCTAACTATGGCTACACCTTC
13 TRBD1 TRBJ1-2 TRBV29-1 . CSVAPGQNYGYTF TGCAGCGTTGCCCCGGGACAGAACTATGGCTACACCTTC
13 TRBD2 TRBJ2-7 TRBV18 . CASSRLADYEQYF TGTGCCAGCTCCAGACTAGCGGACTACGAGCAGTACTTC
19 TRBD2 TRBJ2-1 TRBV9 few CASSVVASGRLSSYNEQFF TGTGCCAGCAGCGTAGTCGCTAGCGGGAGGTTGAGCTCCTACAATGAGCAGTTCTTC
12 . TRBJ1-2 TRBV6-1 . CASADGNYGYTF TGTGCCAGCGCCGACGGCAACTATGGCTACACCTTC
17 TRBD2 TRBJ2-7 TRBV6-1 few CASSPSGLAGEAREQYF TGTGCCAGCAGTCCCTCGGGACTAGCGGGAGAGGCCCGGGAGCAGTACTTC
15 TRBD1 TRBJ1-2 TRBV5-1 once CASSLEMAGGAGYTF TGCGCCAGCAGCTTGGAAATGGCAGGGGGAGCCGGCTACACCTTC
14 . TRBJ1-2 TRBV4-1 few CASSPVEGDDGYTF TGCGCCAGCAGCCCCGTGGAAGGGGACGATGGCTACACCTTC
16 TRBD2 TRBJ2-7 TRBV28 many CASSLYGLAGVIEQYF TGTGCCAGCAGTTTATATGGACTAGCGGGAGTTATCGAGCAGTACTTC
14 . TRBJ1-4 TRBV6-1 many CASNDRGGNEKLFF TGTGCCAGCAATGACCGAGGCGGTAATGAAAAACTGTTTTTT
12 . TRBJ2-7 TRBV6-5 once CASSCVLREQYF TGTGCCAGCAGTTGCGTACTTCGGGAGCAGTACTTC
15 . TRBJ2-7 TRBV6-1 few CASSELRDSTYEQYF TGTGCCAGCAGTGAACTGAGGGACTCCACCTACGAGCAGTACTTC
14 . TRBJ1-2 TRBV7-2 few CASSFRRENYGYTF TGTGCCAGCAGCTTTAGAAGGGAAAACTATGGCTACACCTTC
15 . TRBJ2-5 TRBV7-9 few CASSHAPGPQETQYF TGTGCCAGCAGCCACGCCCCGGGGCCCCAAGAGACCCAGTACTTC
15 . TRBJ2-2 TRBV27 many CASSFGTMGTGELFF TGTGCCAGCAGTTTCGGGACCATGGGGACCGGGGAGCTGTTTTTT
14 . TRBJ1-2 TRBV15 many CATSRGGSDYGYTF TGTGCCACCAGCAGAGGGGGGTCGGACTATGGCTACACCTTC
13 . TRBJ1-1 TRBV7-2 many CASSLSPDTEAFF TGTGCCAGCAGCTTAAGCCCGGACACTGAAGCTTTCTTT
15 . TRBJ1-3 TRBV18 . CASSPPDRTGNTIYF TGTGCCAGCTCACCCCCCGACAGAACAGGAAACACCATATATTTT
14 . TRBJ1-1 TRBV28 . CASSSGPGAAEAFF TGTGCCAGCAGTTCGGGACCGGGGGCCGCTGAAGCTTTCTTT
15 . TRBJ1-1 TRBV5-5 . CASSPTPRERGEAFF TGTGCCAGCAGCCCGACACCAAGGGAGCGCGGTGAAGCTTTCTTT
13 . TRBJ1-5 TRBV19 . CASTPNGVGPQHF TGTGCCAGTACTCCCAATGGGGTTGGGCCCCAGCATTTT
13 . TRBJ1-2 TRBV7-6 . CASSSRRTYGYTF TGTGCCAGCAGCTCCCGGCGGACCTATGGCTACACCTTC
11 . TRBJ1-1 TRBV7-2 . CASSHRTEAFF TGTGCCAGCAGCCACAGGACTGAAGCTTTCTTT
15 TRBD2 TRBJ2-5 TRBV7-9 once CASSSPAGVEETQYF TGTGCCAGCAGCTCGCCAGCGGGAGTCGAAGAGACCCAGTACTTC
15 . TRBJ1-2 TRBV20-1 . CSARPLFTELYGYTF TGCAGTGCTAGACCCTTATTCACAGAGCTCTATGGCTACACCTTC
14 . TRBJ1-5 TRBV10-3 . CAIRGESWGQPQHF TGTGCCATCAGAGGAGAGAGTTGGGGTCAGCCCCAGCATTTT
11 . TRBJ2-3 TRBV28 . CASSPLDTQYF TGTGCCAGCAGTCCTTTAGATACGCAGTATTTT
14 . TRBJ1-2 TRBV19 few CATYTPQVMSGYTF TGTGCCACCTATACCCCCCAGGTGATGAGTGGCTACACCTTC
11 . TRBJ1-2 TRBV29-1 . CSVESSYGYTF TGCAGCGTTGAGTCCTCATATGGCTACACCTTC
16 TRBD1 TRBJ2-2 TRBV5-5 . CASSLRRGQGPGELFF TGTGCCAGCAGCCTTAGACGAGGACAGGGTCCCGGGGAGCTGTTTTTT